The T cell receptor (beta chain) under discussion was sequenced for a study of CD8 T cells in Susac syndrome. Study outcomes and limitations: The number of individuals included in the study's TCR sequencing and HLA analysis was acknowledged as relatively small.

TCR beta sequences were obtained from blood CD8+ and CD4+ T cells. In contrast to the negatively isolated CD8+ and CD4+ T cells, TEMRA cells were FACS-enriched. About this clonotype itself: What it recognizes is unknown.

V shed 3 bases, J shed 4 bases, and the junction held 7 bases outside the gene matches. Germline CDR1 reads DFQATT; CDR2 reads SNEGSKA (reference sequence). The CDR3 contains 14 residues. RNA in amounts of roughly 0.5 to 1 ug was reverse transcribed with random hexamers. Using its own MiXCR run on the immunoSEQ multiplex PCR reads, TCRdb lists one record per CDR3 protein. Of fewer than 350,000 distinct CDR3 sequences in the sample, around nine tenths are singletons; the top ten hold 0.18%. V gene TRBV20-1 combines with J gene TRBJ2-7, with 9 bases matching TRBD2. The sequencing sample was made of CD8+ T cells from PBMCs. The origin of this receptor is a human donor with multiple sclerosis. The CDR3 loop is CSARERGEMYEQYF. DNA of the CDR3: TGCAGTGCTAGGGAGCGGGGGGAGATGTACGAGCAGTACTTC.